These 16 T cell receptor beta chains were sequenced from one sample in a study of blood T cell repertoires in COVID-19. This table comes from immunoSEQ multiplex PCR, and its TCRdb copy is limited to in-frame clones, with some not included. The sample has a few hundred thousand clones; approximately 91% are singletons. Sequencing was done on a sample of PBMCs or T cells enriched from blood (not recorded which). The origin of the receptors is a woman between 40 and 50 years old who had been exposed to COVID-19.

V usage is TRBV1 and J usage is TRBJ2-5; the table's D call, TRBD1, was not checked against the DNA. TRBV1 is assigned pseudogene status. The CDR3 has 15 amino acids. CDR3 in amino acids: CTSSPYTGGEGTQYF. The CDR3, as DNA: TGCACCAGCAGCCCCTATACAGGGGGCGAGGGGACCCAGTACTTC.

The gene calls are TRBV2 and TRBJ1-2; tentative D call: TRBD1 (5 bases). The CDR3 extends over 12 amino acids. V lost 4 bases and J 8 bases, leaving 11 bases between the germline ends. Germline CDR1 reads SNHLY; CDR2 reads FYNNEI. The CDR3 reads CASSVQGRGYTF. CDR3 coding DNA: TGTGCCAGCAGTGTGCAGGGTAGAGGCTACACCTTC.

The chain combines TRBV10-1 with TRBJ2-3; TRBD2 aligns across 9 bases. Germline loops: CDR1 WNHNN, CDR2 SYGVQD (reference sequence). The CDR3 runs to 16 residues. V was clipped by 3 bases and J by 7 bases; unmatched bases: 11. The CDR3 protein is CASSDPSSGGRNTQYF. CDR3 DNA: TGCGCCAGCAGTGATCCCTCCAGCGGGGGGAGGAATACGCAGTATTTT.

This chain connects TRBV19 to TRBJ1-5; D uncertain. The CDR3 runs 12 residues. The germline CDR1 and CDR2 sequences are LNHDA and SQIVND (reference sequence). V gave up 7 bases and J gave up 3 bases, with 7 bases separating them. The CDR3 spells CASKSLNQPQHF. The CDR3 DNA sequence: TGTGCCAGTAAGAGCCTCAATCAGCCCCAGCATTTT.

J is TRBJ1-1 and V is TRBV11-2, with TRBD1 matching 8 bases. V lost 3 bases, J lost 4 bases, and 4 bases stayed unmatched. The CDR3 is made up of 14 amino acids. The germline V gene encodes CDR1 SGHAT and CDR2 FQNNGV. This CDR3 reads CASSFFTGGTEAFF. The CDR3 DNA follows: TGTGCCAGCAGCTTCTTTACAGGGGGCACTGAAGCTTTCTTT.

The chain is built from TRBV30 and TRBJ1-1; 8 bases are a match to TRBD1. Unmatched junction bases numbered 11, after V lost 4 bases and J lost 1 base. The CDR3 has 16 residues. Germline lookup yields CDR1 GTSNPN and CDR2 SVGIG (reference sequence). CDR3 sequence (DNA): TGTGCCTGGACCCACCATTGGGGGACAGGGAACACTGAAGCTTTCTTT. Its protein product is CAWTHHWGTGNTEAFF. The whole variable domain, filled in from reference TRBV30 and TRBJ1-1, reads SQTIHQWPATLVQPVGSPLSLECTVEGTSNPNLYWYRQAAGRGLQLLFYSVGIGQISSEVPQNLSASRPQDRQFILSSKKLLLSDSGFYLCAWTHHWGTGNTEAFFGQGTRLTVV.

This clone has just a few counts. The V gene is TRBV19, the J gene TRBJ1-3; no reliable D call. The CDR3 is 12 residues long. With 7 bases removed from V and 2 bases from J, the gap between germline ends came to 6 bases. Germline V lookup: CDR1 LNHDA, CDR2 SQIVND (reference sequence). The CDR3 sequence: CASITPGNTIYF. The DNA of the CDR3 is TGTGCCAGTATTACACCTGGAAACACCATATATTTT.

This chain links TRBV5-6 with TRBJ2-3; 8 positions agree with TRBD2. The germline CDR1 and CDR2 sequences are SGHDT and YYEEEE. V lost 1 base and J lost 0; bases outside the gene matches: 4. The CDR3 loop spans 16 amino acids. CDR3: CASSLFPGGSTDTQYF. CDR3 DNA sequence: TGTGCCAGCAGCTTGTTCCCGGGAGGGAGCACAGATACGCAGTATTTT.

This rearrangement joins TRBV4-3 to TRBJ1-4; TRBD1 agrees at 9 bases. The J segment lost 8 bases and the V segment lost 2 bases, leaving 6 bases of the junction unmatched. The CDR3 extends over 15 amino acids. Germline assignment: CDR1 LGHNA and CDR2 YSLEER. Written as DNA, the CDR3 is TGCGCCAGCAGCCAACGGACAGGGGAAGGGGAAAAACTGTTTTTT. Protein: CASSQRTGEGEKLFF.

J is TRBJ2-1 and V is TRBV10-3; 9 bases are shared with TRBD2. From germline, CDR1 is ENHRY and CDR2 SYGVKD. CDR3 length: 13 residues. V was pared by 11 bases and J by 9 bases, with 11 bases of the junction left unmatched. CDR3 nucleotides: TGTGCCGCGGGGGGGGGAGCTGTCACTGAGCAGTTCTTC. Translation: CAAGGGAVTEQFF.

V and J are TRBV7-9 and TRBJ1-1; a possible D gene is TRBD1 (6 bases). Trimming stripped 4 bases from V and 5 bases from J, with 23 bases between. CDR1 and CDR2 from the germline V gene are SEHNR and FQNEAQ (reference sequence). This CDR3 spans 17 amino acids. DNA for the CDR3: TGTGCCAGCAGCTCGTCCCGGGACATAAGGCGACTGACTGAAGCTTTCTTT. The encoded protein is CASSSSRDIRRLTEAFF.

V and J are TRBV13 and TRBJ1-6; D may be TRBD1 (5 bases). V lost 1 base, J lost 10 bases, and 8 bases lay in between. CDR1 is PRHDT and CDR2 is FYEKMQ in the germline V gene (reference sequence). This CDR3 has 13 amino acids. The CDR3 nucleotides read TGTGCCAGCAGCTTAGTTCGGGGGTCACCCCTCCACTTT. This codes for CASSLVRGSPLHF.

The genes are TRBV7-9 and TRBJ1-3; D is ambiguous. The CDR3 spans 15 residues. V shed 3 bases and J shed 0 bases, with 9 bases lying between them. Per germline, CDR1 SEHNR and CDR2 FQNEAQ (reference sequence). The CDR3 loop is CASSLTSLSGNTIYF. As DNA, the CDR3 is TGTGCCAGCAGCTTGACATCGCTCTCTGGAAACACCATATATTTT.

The CDR3 region is CASSLQETSEKLFF. The CDR3 coding sequence is TGCGCCAGCAGCCTACAGGAAACGAGTGAAAAACTGTTTTTT. The J gene is TRBJ1-4, the V gene TRBV5-1, with D tentatively TRBD1 (5 bases). The CDR3 covers 14 residues. Germline CDR1 and CDR2: SGHRS and YFSETQ. V was trimmed by 4 bases and J by 7 bases, leaving 14 bases between them.

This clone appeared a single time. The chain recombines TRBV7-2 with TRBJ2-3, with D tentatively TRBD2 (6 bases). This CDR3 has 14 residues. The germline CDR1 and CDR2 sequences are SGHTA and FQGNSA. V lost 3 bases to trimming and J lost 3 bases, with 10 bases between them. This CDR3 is CASSFQLATDTQYF. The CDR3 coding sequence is TGTGCCAGCAGCTTCCAACTAGCTACAGATACGCAGTATTTT.

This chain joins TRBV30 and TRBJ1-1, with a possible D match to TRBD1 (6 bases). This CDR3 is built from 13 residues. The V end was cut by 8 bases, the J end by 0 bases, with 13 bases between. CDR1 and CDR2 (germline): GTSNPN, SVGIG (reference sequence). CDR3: CARKGQLNTEAFF. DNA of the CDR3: TGTGCCCGGAAGGGACAACTGAACACTGAAGCTTTCTTT.